This entry lists 25 T cell receptor beta chains sequenced from one sample in a study of Graves' ophthalmopathy and Graves' hyperthyroidism. TCR beta CDR3 regions were amplified from RNA transcripts. HTBI-primed first-round RT-PCR preceded second-round multiplex PCR. TCRdb re-called the multiplex PCR reads through MiXCR, storing one row per CDR3 protein. The sample records about 600,000 distinct CDR3 sequences, about 35% being singletons. Sample: peripheral blood or thyroid tissue (not recorded which). The source of these receptors is an adult man with Graves' hyperthyroidism.

This clonotype has a count of ten or more. This chain connects TRBV6-1 to TRBJ2-6; tentatively, D is TRBD1 (5 bases). This CDR3 has 14 amino acids. Germline V gene sequence: CDR1 MNHNS, CDR2 SASEGT. Between the trimmed V and J ends, which lost 3 bases and 11 bases, there was a span of 14 bases. DNA of the CDR3: TGTGCCAGCAGTGAGCCCCGAGACAGCCACGTCCTGACTTTC. It translates to CASSEPRDSHVLTF.

This clonotype was detected a few times. This chain connects TRBV20-1 to TRBJ2-3; D might be TRBD1 (5 bases). V lost 3 bases, J lost 0 bases, and 10 bases lay in between. Germline CDR1 DFQATT, CDR2 SNEGSKA (reference sequence). CDR3 size: 14 residues. The CDR3 DNA reads TGCAGTGCTAGGTTGACAGCTAGCACAGATACGCAGTATTTT. This codes for CSARLTASTDTQYF.

V and J are TRBV11-1 and TRBJ2-7; 8 nucleotides line up with TRBD2. Germline assignment: CDR1 SGHAT and CDR2 FQDESV (reference sequence). The CDR3 consists of 14 residues. Trimming removed 10 bases from V and 3 bases from J; junction bases left unmatched: 11. CDR3 protein: CAIERLAMSYEQYF. CDR3 DNA sequence: TGTGCCATCGAGCGACTAGCGATGAGCTACGAGCAGTACTTC.

This clonotype was observed a handful of times. This chain uses TRBV19 with TRBJ2-7, with D possibly TRBD2 on 7 matching bases. This CDR3 is 14 amino acids long. Germline CDR1 reads LNHDA; CDR2 reads SQIVND (reference sequence). Trimming took off 4 bases at V and 4 bases at J, with 14 bases between the two ends. The DNA for the CDR3 is TGTGCCAGTAGTAGCGGGGGCAGATTATACGAGCAGTACTTC. As protein: CASSSGGRLYEQYF.

This clonotype was recorded at least ten times. The genes are TRBV14 and TRBJ1-6; D is perhaps TRBD1 (5 bases). Trimming took off 4 bases at V and 10 bases at J, with 14 bases between the two ends. This CDR3 region has 14 residues. Germline CDR1 is SGHDN and CDR2 is FVKESK. CDR3: CASSPPGLFSPLHF. CDR3 coding DNA: TGTGCCAGCAGCCCGCCGGGACTATTCTCACCCCTCCACTTT. Based on the CDR3 plus reference TRBV14 and TRBJ1-6, the full variable domain is EAGVTQFPSHSVIEKGQTVTLRCDPISGHDNLYWYRRVMGKEIKFLLHFVKESKQDESGMPNNRFLAERTGGTYSTLKVQPAELEDSGVYFCASSPPGLFSPLHFGNGTRLTVT.

A note on this clonotype: A clone one base away is much larger, so this may be a read error. The chain recombines TRBV7-2 with TRBJ1-6; no clear D gene. In germline, CDR1 is SGHTA, CDR2 FQGNSA. The CDR3 contains 14 residues. In nucleotides, the CDR3 is TGTGCCAGCAGCCAAGAGGGAGTAGCTTCACCCTTCCACTTT. This sequence encodes CASSQEGVASPFHF.

V usage is TRBV24-1 and J usage is TRBJ1-2; 7 nucleotides match TRBD1. Per the germline V gene, CDR1 is KGHDR and CDR2 is SFDVKD. The CDR3 loop spans 13 amino acids. In DNA, the CDR3 is TGTGCAAAACCGACAGGGACTTCCTATGGCTACACCTTC. Encoded protein: CAKPTGTSYGYTF.

This clonotype was seen just once. One end of the junction is discordant with germline, which a read error may explain. The CDR3 region is CSVGDSNEQNF. The CDR3 DNA is TGCAGCGTTGGGGACTCCAACGAGCAGAACTTC. The chain is built from TRBV29-1 and TRBJ2-7; a possible D gene is TRBD2 (6 bases). The CDR3 consists of 11 residues. Germline CDR1 SQVTM, CDR2 ANQGSEA.

This clonotype was recorded at least ten times. This rearrangement joins TRBV9 to TRBJ1-1; 8 bases match TRBD1. Germline V lookup: CDR1 SGDLS, CDR2 YYNGEE. Trimming took 2 bases from V and 4 from J; bases not matched to a gene: 4. This CDR3 has 14 residues. This CDR3 reads CASSVLTGGTEAFF. In DNA form, the CDR3 reads TGTGCCAGCAGCGTTCTAACAGGGGGCACTGAAGCTTTCTTT.

This clonotype was detected many times. J is TRBJ2-7 and V is TRBV20-1; maybe TRBD1 (7 bases). Germline V lookup: CDR1 DFQATT, CDR2 SNEGSKA (reference sequence). The V end lost 2 bases, the J end lost 2 bases, and 19 bases lay between the germline ends. The CDR3 totals 16 residues. The CDR3 DNA sequence: TGCAGTGCTAGATATACGGCAGGGGGGAACGCCTACGAGCAGTACTTC. Amino acids: CSARYTAGGNAYEQYF.

V and J are TRBV3-1 and TRBJ2-7; D possibly corresponds to TRBD1 (6 bases). CDR1 is LGHDT and CDR2 is YNNKEL in the germline V gene (reference sequence). V lost 7 bases and J 5 bases, leaving 15 bases between the germline ends. The CDR3 is made up of 13 amino acids. CDR3 coding DNA: TGTGCCAGCACCCTCTTGGGGGCGAACGAGCAGTACTTC. It specifies CASTLLGANEQYF.

The rearrangement joins TRBV20-1 to TRBJ2-7; 9 bases are a match to TRBD1. Germline assignment: CDR1 DFQATT and CDR2 SNEGSKA (reference sequence). The V gene end was trimmed by 5 bases and the J gene end by 5 bases; junction bases not matched to a gene: 4. The CDR3 sequence is 12 residues long. The CDR3 region is CSADRDRDEQYF. The DNA of the CDR3 is TGCAGTGCTGACCGGGACAGGGACGAGCAGTACTTC.

This clonotype was found many times. This chain joins TRBV5-1 and TRBJ1-2, with TRBD1 matching 10 bases. Trimming at V came to 7 bases and at J to 4 bases, leaving 10 bases not matched to a gene. CDR3 length: 15 amino acids. CDR1 SGHRS and CDR2 YFSETQ come from the germline V gene. CDR3 loop: CASAGTGELVYGYTF. In DNA form, the CDR3 reads TGCGCCAGCGCCGGGACAGGGGAGTTAGTCTATGGCTACACCTTC.

This clonotype was recorded many times. The V gene is TRBV9, the J gene TRBJ2-2, with D possibly matching TRBD2 (6 bases). The CDR3 consists of 15 residues. Looked up from germline, CDR1 is SGDLS and CDR2 is YYNGEE. Trimming took off 4 bases at V and 2 bases at J, with 12 bases between the two ends. CDR3 in amino acids: CASSPGTYNTGELFF. The CDR3 DNA follows: TGTGCCAGCAGCCCCGGGACTTACAACACCGGGGAGCTGTTTTTT.

In its sample, this clonotype was seen many times. The chain combines TRBV7-2 with TRBJ2-2, with 10 bases aligning to TRBD2. Germline CDR1 reads SGHTA; CDR2 reads FQGNSA. CDR3 length: 16 amino acids. J gave up 2 bases and V 2 bases, and 2 bases lay outside the gene matches. CDR3 amino acids: CASSLTSGVNTGELFF. CDR3 DNA: TGTGCCAGCAGCTTAACTAGCGGGGTAAACACCGGGGAGCTGTTTTTT. Looking up the rest from reference TRBV7-2 and TRBJ2-2 gives the full variable domain: GAGVSQSPSNKVTEKGKDVELRCDPISGHTALYWYRQSLGQGLEFLIYFQGNSAPDKSGLPSDRFSAERTGGSVSTLTIQRTQQEDSAVYLCASSLTSGVNTGELFFGEGSRLTVL.

The rearrangement joins TRBV28 to TRBJ2-7, with D possibly TRBD2 on 7 matching bases. V lost 8 bases and J lost 0, with 14 bases in between. The CDR3 runs 14 residues. Germline lookup yields CDR1 MDHEN and CDR2 SYDVKM. The chain's CDR3 is CASVEGGSSYEQYF. As DNA, the CDR3 is TGTGCCAGCGTCGAGGGGGGGAGCTCCTACGAGCAGTACTTC.

Many counts were recorded for this clonotype. This chain connects TRBV30 to TRBJ1-6; unclear D gene. The CDR3 totals 12 residues. V dropped 2 bases and J dropped 10 bases, with 9 bases sitting between them. Germline V gene data show CDR1 as GTSNPN and CDR2 as SVGIG (reference sequence). CDR3 DNA sequence: TGTGCCTGGAGTTTTCCGGCCTCACCCCTCCACTTT. It codes for CAWSFPASPLHF.

This clonotype occurred many times. The chain carries TRBV29-1 and TRBJ2-7; D gene ambiguous. V shed 4 bases and J shed 5 bases, with 6 bases lying between them. The CDR3 extends over 10 amino acids. Germline V CDR1 and CDR2: SQVTM, ANQGSEA. The CDR3 reads CSVGWDEQYF. For the CDR3, the DNA is TGCAGCGTTGGGTGGGACGAGCAGTACTTC.

This clonotype was picked up one time. An end of the junction differs from the germline gene, which may be a read error. The V gene is TRBV10-3, the J gene TRBJ1-1; weak D call: TRBD1 (5 bases). The CDR3 has 14 amino acids. The germline V gene encodes CDR1 ENHRY and CDR2 SYGVKD. The CDR3 sequence is CATSSRQRIGEAFF. As DNA, the CDR3 is TGTGCCACCAGTTCAAGACAGAGAATTGGGGAAGCTTTCTTT.

This clonotype was seen ten or more times. The V and J genes are TRBV10-2 and TRBJ2-7; tentative D call: TRBD1 (7 bases). The CDR3 contains 15 residues. Germline V CDR1 and CDR2: WSHSY, SAAADI. Trimming took 3 bases from V and 4 from J, leaving 16 bases between them. CDR3 coding DNA: TGCGCCAGCAGTGACAACCAGGGGGAGGTGTACGAGCAGTACTTC. Encoded protein: CASSDNQGEVYEQYF.

Ten or more counts support this clonotype. This chain connects TRBV4-2 to TRBJ1-2, with D hard to call. Per germline, CDR1 LGHNA and CDR2 YNFKEQ. This CDR3 contains 13 residues. V was cut by 3 bases and J by 5 bases, with 10 bases left in between. As DNA, the CDR3 is TGTGCCAGCAGCCAGCACAGCGCATATGGCTACACCTTC. Protein product: CASSQHSAYGYTF.

The gene calls are TRBV29-1 and TRBJ1-2, with 7 positions matching TRBD1. This CDR3 region has 12 residues. The V gene's germline CDR1 is SQVTM and CDR2 ANQGSEA. Germline trimming cut 8 bases from V and 3 bases from J; bases unmatched to any gene: 6. CDR3 sequence: CSSKQGYYGYTF. CDR3 DNA sequence: TGCAGCTCCAAACAGGGGTACTATGGCTACACCTTC.

The chain recombines TRBV20-1 with TRBJ1-1; D unresolved. Germline V gene data show CDR1 as DFQATT and CDR2 as SNEGSKA (reference sequence). Trimming shortened V by 5 bases and J by 0 bases, and 16 bases separated the two germline ends. The CDR3 contains 15 residues. This CDR3 reads CSAPDVKTMNTEAFF. The CDR3 DNA follows: TGCAGTGCTCCAGACGTGAAGACTATGAACACTGAAGCTTTCTTT.

As concerns this clonotype: With a much larger clone just one base away, this may be a read error. The chain employs TRBV11-1 and TRBJ2-2; D is uncertain. This CDR3 has 15 amino acids. The V gene's germline CDR1 is SGHAT and CDR2 FQDESV (reference sequence). For the CDR3, the DNA is TGTACCAGCAGTAAGGACCAAACTAACACCGGGGAGCTGTTTTTT. It translates to CTSSKDQTNTGELFF. The whole variable domain, filled in from reference TRBV11-1 and TRBJ2-2, reads EAEVAQSPRYKITEKSQAVAFWCDPISGHATLYWYRQILGQGPELLVQFQDESVVDDSQLPKDRFSAERLKGVDSTLKIQPAELGDSAMYLCTSSKDQTNTGELFFGEGSRLTVL.

To note about this clonotype: Because it lacks the conserved phenylalanine or tryptophan at the end, this CDR3 is likely a read error. The rearrangement links TRBV6-1 to TRBJ1-2, with D possibly being TRBD1 (5 bases). V lost 3 bases, J lost 3 bases, and 14 bases lay in between. The CDR3 contains 15 residues. Germline V gene sequence: CDR1 MNHNS, CDR2 SASEGT. CDR3 coding DNA: TGTGCCAGCAGTGAGTCGGCAGGGAGTGACTATGGCTACACCCTC. It encodes CASSESAGSDYGYTL.